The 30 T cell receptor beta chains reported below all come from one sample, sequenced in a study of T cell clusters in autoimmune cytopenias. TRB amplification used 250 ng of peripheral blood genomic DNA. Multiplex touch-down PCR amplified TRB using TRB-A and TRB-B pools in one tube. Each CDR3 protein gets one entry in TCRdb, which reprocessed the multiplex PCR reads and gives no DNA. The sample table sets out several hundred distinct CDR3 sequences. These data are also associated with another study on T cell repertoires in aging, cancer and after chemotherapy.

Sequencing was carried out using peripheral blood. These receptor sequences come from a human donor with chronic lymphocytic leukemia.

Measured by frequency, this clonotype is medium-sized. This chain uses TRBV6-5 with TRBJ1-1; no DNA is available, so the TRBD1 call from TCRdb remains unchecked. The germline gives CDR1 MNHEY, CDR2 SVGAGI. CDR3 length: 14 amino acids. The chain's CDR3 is CASSFRGLAGGAFF.

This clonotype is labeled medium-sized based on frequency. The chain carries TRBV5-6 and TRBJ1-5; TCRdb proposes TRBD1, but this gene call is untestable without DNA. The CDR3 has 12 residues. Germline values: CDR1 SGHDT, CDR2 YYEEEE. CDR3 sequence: CASSQGNQPQHF. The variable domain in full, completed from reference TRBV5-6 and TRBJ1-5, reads DAGVTQSPTHLIKTRGQQVTLRCSPKSGHDTVSWYQQALGQGPQFIFQYYEEEERQRGNFPDRFSGHQFPNYSSELNVNALLLGDSALYLCASSQGNQPQHFGDGTRLSIL.

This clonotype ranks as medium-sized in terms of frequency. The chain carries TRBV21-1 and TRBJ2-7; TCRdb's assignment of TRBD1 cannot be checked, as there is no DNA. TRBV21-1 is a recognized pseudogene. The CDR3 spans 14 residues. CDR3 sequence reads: CASSGRTGGNEQYF.

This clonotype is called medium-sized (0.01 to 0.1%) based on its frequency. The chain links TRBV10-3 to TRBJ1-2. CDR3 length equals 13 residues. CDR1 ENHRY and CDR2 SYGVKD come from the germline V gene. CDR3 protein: CAISESGGGGYTF.

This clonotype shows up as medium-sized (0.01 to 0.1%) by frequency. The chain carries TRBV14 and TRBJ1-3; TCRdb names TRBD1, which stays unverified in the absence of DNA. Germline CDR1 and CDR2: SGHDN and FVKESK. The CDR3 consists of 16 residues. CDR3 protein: CASSQIGTANGNTIYF.

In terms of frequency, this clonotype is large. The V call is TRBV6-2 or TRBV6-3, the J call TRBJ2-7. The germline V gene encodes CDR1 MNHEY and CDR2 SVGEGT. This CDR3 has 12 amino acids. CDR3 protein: CASSSPSLEQYF.

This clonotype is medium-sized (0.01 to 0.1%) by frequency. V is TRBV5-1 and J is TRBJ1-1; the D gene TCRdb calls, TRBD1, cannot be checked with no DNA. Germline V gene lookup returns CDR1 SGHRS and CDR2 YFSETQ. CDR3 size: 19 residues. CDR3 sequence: CASRNSGTGSLQAKSEAFF.

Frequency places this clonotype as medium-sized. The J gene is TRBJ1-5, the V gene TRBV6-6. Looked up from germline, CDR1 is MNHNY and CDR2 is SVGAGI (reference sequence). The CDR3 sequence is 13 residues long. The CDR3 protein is CASTLPGRQPQHF.

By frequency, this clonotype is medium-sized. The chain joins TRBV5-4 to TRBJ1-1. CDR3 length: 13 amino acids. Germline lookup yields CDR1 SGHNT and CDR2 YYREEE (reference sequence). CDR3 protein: CASSLNTDTEAFF.

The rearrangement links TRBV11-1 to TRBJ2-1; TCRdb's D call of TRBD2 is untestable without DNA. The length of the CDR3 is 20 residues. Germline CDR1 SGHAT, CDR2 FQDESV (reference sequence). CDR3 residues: CASSLGEGLAGESSYNEQFF.

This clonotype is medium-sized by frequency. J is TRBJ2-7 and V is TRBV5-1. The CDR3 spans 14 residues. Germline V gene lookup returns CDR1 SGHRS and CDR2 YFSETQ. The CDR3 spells CASSLGQSTDEQYF.

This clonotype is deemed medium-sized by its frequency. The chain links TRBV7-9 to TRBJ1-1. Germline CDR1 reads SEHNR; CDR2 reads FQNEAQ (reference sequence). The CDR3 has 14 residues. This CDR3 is CASSPDDLNTEAFF.

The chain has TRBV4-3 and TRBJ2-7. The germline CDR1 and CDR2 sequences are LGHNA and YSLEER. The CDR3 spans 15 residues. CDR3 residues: CASSQEFSPSYEQYF.

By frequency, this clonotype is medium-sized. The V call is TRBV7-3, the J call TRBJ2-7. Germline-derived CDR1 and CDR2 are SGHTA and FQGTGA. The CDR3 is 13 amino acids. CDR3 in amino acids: CASSLLEGYEQYF.

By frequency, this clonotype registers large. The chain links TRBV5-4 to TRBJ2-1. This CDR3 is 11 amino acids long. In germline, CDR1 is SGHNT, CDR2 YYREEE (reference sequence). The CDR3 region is CASSSGLWQFF.

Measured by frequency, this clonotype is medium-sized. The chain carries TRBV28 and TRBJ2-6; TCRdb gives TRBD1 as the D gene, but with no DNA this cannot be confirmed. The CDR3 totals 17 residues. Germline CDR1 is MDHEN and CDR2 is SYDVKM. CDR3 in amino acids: CASSATGTFSGANVLTF. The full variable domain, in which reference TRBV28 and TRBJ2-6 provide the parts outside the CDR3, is DVKVTQSSRYLVKRTGEKVFLECVQDMDHENMFWYRQDPGLGLRLIYFSYDVKMKEKGDIPEGYSVSREKKERFSLILESASTNQTSMYLCASSATGTFSGANVLTFGAGSRLTVL.

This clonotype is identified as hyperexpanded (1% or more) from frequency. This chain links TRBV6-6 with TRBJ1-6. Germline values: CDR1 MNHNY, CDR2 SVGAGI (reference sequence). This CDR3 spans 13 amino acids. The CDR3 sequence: CASSYGENSPLHF.

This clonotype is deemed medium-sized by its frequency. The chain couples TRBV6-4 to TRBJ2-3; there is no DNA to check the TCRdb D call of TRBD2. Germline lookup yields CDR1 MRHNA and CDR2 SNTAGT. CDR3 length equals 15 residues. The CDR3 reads CASSAMTSDTDTQYF.

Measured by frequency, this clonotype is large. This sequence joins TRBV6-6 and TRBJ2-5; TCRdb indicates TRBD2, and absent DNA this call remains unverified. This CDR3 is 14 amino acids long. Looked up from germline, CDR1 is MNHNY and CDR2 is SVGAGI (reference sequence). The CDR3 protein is CASRTTSALETQYF.

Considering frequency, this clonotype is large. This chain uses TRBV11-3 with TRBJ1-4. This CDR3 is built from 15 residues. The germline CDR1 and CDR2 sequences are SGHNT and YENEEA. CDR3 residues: CASSLDLEGNEKLFF.

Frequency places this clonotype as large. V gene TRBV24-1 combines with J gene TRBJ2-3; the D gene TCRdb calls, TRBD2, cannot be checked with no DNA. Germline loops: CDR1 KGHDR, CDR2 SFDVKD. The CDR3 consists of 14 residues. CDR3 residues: CATSDRGITDTQYF.

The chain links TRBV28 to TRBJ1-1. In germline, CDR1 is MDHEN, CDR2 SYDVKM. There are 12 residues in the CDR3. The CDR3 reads CASTGEATEAFF.

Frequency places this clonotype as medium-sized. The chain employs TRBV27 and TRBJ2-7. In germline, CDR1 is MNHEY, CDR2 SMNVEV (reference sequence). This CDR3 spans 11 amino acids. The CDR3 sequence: CASSFRGEQYF.

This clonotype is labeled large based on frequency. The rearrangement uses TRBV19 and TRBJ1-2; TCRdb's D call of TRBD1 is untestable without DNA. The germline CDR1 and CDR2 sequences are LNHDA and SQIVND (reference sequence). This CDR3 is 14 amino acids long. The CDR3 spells CASSTTGIFYGYTF.

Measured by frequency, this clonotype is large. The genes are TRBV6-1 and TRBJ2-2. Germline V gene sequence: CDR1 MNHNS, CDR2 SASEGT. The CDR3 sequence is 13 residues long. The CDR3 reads CASSGGLTGELFF.

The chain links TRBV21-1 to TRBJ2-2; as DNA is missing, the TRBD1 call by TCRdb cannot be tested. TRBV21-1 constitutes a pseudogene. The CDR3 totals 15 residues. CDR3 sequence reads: CATMLGTGEFGELFF.

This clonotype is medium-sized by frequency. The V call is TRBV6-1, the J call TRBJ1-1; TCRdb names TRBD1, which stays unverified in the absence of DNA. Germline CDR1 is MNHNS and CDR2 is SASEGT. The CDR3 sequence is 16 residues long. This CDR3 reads CASSEVPGALGTEAFF.

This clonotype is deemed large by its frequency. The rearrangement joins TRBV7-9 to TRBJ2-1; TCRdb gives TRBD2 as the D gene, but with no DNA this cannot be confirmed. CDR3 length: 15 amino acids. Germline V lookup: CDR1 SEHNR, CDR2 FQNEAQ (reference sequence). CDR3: CASSPTSGKSGEQFF. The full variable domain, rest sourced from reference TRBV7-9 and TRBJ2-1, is DTGVSQNPRHKITKRGQNVTFRCDPISEHNRLYWYRQTLGQGPEFLTYFQNEAQLEKSRLLSDRFSAERPKGSFSTLEIQRTEQGDSAMYLCASSPTSGKSGEQFFGPGTRLTVL.

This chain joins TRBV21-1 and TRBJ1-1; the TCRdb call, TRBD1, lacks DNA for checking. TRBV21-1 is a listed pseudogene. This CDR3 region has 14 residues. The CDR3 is CASSKDRVNTEAFF.

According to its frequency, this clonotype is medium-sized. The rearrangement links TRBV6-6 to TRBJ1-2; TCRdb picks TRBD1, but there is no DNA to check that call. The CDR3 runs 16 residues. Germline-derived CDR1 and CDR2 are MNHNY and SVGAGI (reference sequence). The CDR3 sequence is CASIPGQGGANYGYTF.